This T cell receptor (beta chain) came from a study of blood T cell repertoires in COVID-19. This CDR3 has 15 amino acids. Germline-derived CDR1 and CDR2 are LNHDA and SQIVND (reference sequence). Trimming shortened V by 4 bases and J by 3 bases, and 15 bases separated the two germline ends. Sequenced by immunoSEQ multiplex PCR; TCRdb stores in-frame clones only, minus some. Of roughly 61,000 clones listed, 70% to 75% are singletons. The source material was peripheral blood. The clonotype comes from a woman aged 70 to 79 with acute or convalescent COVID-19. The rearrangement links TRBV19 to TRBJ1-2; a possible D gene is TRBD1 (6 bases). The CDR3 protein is CASSSQQGTYYGYTF. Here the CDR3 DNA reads TGTGCCAGTAGTAGTCAACAGGGAACCTACTATGGCTACACCTTC.